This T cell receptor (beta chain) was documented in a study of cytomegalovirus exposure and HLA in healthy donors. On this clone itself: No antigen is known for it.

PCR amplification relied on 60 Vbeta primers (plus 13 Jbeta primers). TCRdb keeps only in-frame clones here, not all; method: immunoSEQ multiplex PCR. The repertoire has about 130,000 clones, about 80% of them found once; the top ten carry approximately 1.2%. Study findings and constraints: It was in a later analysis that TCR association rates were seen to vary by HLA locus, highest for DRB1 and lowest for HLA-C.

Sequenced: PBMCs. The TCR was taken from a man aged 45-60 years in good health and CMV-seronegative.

The CDR3 DNA sequence: TGTGCCAGCAGGTCCGGGACTAGCGGCACAGATACGCAGTATTTT. This codes for CASRSGTSGTDTQYF. The chain couples TRBV5-8 to TRBJ2-3, with 10 bases matching TRBD2. V lost 5 bases, J lost 1 base, and 4 bases stayed unmatched. Germline assignment: CDR1 SGHTS and CDR2 YDEGEE. The CDR3 totals 15 residues.